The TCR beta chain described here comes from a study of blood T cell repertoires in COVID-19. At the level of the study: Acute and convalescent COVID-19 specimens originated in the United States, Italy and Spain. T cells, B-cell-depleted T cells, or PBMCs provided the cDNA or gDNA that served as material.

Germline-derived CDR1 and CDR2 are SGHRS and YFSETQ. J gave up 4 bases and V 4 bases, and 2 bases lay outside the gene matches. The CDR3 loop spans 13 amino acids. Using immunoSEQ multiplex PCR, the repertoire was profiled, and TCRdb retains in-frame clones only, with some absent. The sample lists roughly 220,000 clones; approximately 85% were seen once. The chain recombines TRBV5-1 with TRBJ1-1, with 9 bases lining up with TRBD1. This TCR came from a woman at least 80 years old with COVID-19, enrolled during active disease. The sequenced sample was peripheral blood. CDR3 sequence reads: CASSQTGGTEAFF. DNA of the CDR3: TGCGCCAGCAGCCAGACAGGGGGCACTGAAGCTTTCTTT.